The 29 T cell receptor beta chains presented below share a single source sample, sequenced in a study of vaccination and CD4 T cells after COVID-19. Sample treatment: approximately 10-day PBMC culture with coronavirus spike peptide pools or control peptides (ViraFEST assay). Which antigens these TCRs recognize remains unknown. The assay that was used to sequence DNA from cultured CD4+ T cells was the Oncomine TCR Beta short-read assay. In TCRdb, the PCR reads were re-called with MiXCR into one record per CDR3 protein. The profile shows roughly 4,900 distinct CDR3 sequences, approximately 47% of them singletons. The specimen was CD4+ T cells from blood, cultured in vitro. The source of these receptors is a human donor who had recovered from COVID-19.

CDR3 DNA sequence: TGCAGTGCTAGGCGATCAACCAGTTTCTATGGCTACACCTTC. Amino acids: CSARRSTSFYGYTF. The V and J genes are TRBV20-1 and TRBJ1-2, with D uncertain. The CDR3 consists of 14 residues. The germline V and J ends were trimmed by 3 bases and 4 bases, with 15 bases remaining between them. Germline loops: CDR1 DFQATT, CDR2 SNEGSKA (reference sequence).

The chain combines TRBV12-3 or TRBV12-4 with TRBJ1-5, with D hard to call. This CDR3 is built from 13 residues. The V end was cut by 2 bases, the J end by 4 bases, with 6 bases between. Here the CDR3 DNA reads TGTGCCAGCAGTTTATTGTTTAATCAGCCCCAGCATTTT. It codes for CASSLLFNQPQHF.

J is TRBJ1-1 and V is TRBV19; TRBD1 agrees at 7 bases. Germline V gene data show CDR1 as LNHDA and CDR2 as SQIVND (reference sequence). After removal of 6 bases from V and 5 bases from J, the junction contained 9 bases not matched to a gene. The CDR3 totals 14 residues. CDR3 coding DNA: TGTGCCAGTAGGGACAGGTTTGGGAGGACTGAAGCTTTCTTT. Its protein product is CASRDRFGRTEAFF.

J is TRBJ1-5 and V is TRBV6-1; 7 positions agree with TRBD1. From germline, CDR1 is MNHNS and CDR2 SASEGT. This CDR3 contains 15 residues. The V and J ends lost 5 bases and 2 bases, in that order; junction bases with no gene match: 6. The CDR3 DNA is TGTGCCAGCAGTCCCAGGGGGGTAGGCAATCAGCCCCAGCATTTT. Protein: CASSPRGVGNQPQHF.

This rearrangement joins TRBV7-3 to TRBJ2-2; D is undetermined. The CDR3 extends over 14 amino acids. Trimming pared 2 bases from V and 0 bases from J, leaving 4 bases between. CDR1 and CDR2 from the germline V gene are SGHTA and FQGTGA. CDR3 sequence reads: CASSLGANTGELFF. For the CDR3, the DNA is TGTGCCAGCAGCTTAGGCGCGAACACCGGGGAGCTGTTTTTT. Full variable domain (rest looked up from reference TRBV7-3 and TRBJ2-2): GAGVSQTPSNKVTEKGKYVELRCDPISGHTALYWYRQSLGQGPEFLIYFQGTGAADDSGLPNDRFFAVRPEGSVSTLKIQRTERGDSAVYLCASSLGANTGELFFGEGSRLTVL.

The rearrangement uses TRBV2 and TRBJ1-1; D remains unclear. The germline gives CDR1 SNHLY, CDR2 FYNNEI. V was trimmed by 7 bases and J by 4 bases, leaving 10 bases between them. The CDR3 sequence is 12 residues long. In DNA, the CDR3 is TGTGCCAGCAAGGAGGTTAGCACTGAAGCTTTCTTT. This gives the protein CASKEVSTEAFF.

This clonotype appeared a few times. The genes are TRBV18 and TRBJ2-5; TRBD2 aligns across 7 bases. There are 16 residues in the CDR3. CDR1 is KGHSH, CDR2 LQKENI, per germline. V lost 1 base to trimming and J lost 5 bases; unmatched junction nucleotides: 10. CDR3 protein: CASSPQGLVRGETQYF. The DNA of the CDR3 is TGTGCCAGCTCACCACAAGGACTAGTACGTGGGGAGACCCAGTACTTC.

As for this clonotype: One junction end does not reproduce the germline sequence, and a read error may be involved. The rearrangement uses TRBV20-1 and TRBJ2-5; TRBD2 agrees at 9 bases. The V gene's germline CDR1 is DFQATT and CDR2 SNEGSKA (reference sequence). CDR3 length: 14 residues. The CDR3 coding sequence is TGCAGTGCTACCCCGCTAGCGGGGATGGAGACCCGGTACTTC. Its translation is CSATPLAGMETRYF.

In its sample, this clonotype was seen a few times. One end of the junction does not line up with germline, which may come from a read error. V usage is TRBV7-7 and J usage is TRBJ1-1; TRBD1 is a possible D gene (5 bases). Per germline, CDR1 SSHAT and CDR2 FNYEAQ (reference sequence). The CDR3 is 13 amino acids. CDR3 in amino acids: CASSQQAGTEAFF. DNA for the CDR3: TGTGCTAGCAGCCAACAGGCCGGGACTGAAGCTTTCTTT.

The V gene is TRBV20-1, the J gene TRBJ2-3, with 8 bases lining up with TRBD1. The CDR3 spans 14 residues. V was pared by 6 bases and J by 4 bases, with 9 bases of the junction left unmatched. The germline CDR1 and CDR2 sequences are DFQATT and SNEGSKA (reference sequence). The CDR3 DNA sequence: TGCAGTGCCGACGACAGGGGCGGGGCAGATACGCAGTATTTT. It specifies CSADDRGGADTQYF.

Only a few counts were recorded for this clonotype. The chain couples TRBV7-2 to TRBJ1-5; 7 bases fit TRBD1. V trimming: 2 bases; J trimming: 6 bases; junction bases outside the gene matches: 4. This CDR3 is built from 14 residues. Per germline, CDR1 SGHTA and CDR2 FQGNSA. CDR3 in DNA: TGTGCCAGCAGCTTAAACAGGGGCGGTCAGCCCCAGCATTTT. It translates to CASSLNRGGQPQHF.

V is TRBV7-2 and J is TRBJ1-1; maybe TRBD1 (6 bases). The CDR3 consists of 15 residues. Deletions cut 2 bases from V and 6 bases from J, with 16 bases between. Germline-derived CDR1 and CDR2 are SGHTA and FQGNSA. CDR3 coding DNA: TGTGCCAGCAGCTTACGGGGGCCCGAGCTGGCTGAAGCTTTCTTT. Protein product: CASSLRGPELAEAFF.

The chain recombines TRBV19 with TRBJ1-6; D perhaps matches TRBD1 (5 bases). The V and J ends lost 8 bases and 0 bases respectively, with 17 bases between them. The CDR3 totals 17 residues. The germline CDR1 and CDR2 sequences are LNHDA and SQIVND (reference sequence). CDR3: CASRKWAGSSYNSPLHF. CDR3 bases: TGTGCCAGTCGGAAATGGGCAGGGAGCTCCTATAATTCACCCCTCCACTTT. The full variable domain, with the rest looked up from reference TRBV19 and TRBJ1-6, is DGGITQSPKYLFRKEGQNVTLSCEQNLNHDAMYWYRQDPGQGLRLIYYSQIVNDFQKGDIAEGYSVSREKKESFPLTVTSAQKNPTAFYLCASRKWAGSSYNSPLHFGNGTRLTVT.

This clonotype was detected only once. The V and J genes are TRBV20-1 and TRBJ2-3; 7 bases align to TRBD2. The J segment lost 3 bases and the V segment lost 0 bases, leaving 3 bases of the junction unmatched. The CDR3 has 14 amino acids. CDR1 and CDR2 (germline): DFQATT, SNEGSKA (reference sequence). The chain's CDR3 is CSARDPAGTDTQYF. DNA for the CDR3: TGCAGTGCTAGAGATCCAGCGGGGACAGATACGCAGTATTTT.

In its sample, this clonotype was seen a few times. The rearrangement joins TRBV6-5 to TRBJ1-3; D gene unclear. V lost 4 bases, J lost 2 bases, and 18 bases lay in between. The CDR3 runs 17 residues. Germline V gene lookup returns CDR1 MNHEY and CDR2 SVGAGI. CDR3 sequence: CASSSIRGRPTGNTIYF. In nucleotides, the CDR3 is TGTGCCAGCAGTTCTATCCGGGGAAGGCCAACTGGAAACACCATATATTTT.

By share, this clonotype counts as medium-sized (0.01 to 0.1%). The chain has TRBV2 and TRBJ1-5, with 8 bases matching TRBD1. Germline CDR1 SNHLY, CDR2 FYNNEI. This CDR3 is built from 14 residues. Losses at the gene ends were 4 bases for V and 4 bases for J; bases not matched to a gene: 3. Here the CDR3 DNA reads TGTGCCAGCAGTGGACAGGGGTGGAATCAGCCCCAGCATTTT. This sequence encodes CASSGQGWNQPQHF.

The J gene is TRBJ1-1, the V gene TRBV7-9; D is possibly TRBD1 (5 bases). This CDR3 has 15 residues. Trimming pared 3 bases from V and 3 bases from J, leaving 14 bases between. Per germline, CDR1 SEHNR and CDR2 FQNEAQ (reference sequence). As DNA, the CDR3 is TGTGCCAGCAGCTTCGTTTCGGGAGGGGACACTGAAGCTTTCTTT. It codes for CASSFVSGGDTEAFF.

CDR3 in DNA: TGTGCCAGCAGAGGACTAGCGGCAACCTACGAGCAGTACTTC. Translation: CASRGLAATYEQYF. This chain connects TRBV6-2 or TRBV6-3 to TRBJ2-7; 10 nucleotides match TRBD2. The CDR3 contains 14 residues. CDR1 and CDR2 (germline): MNHEY, SVGEGT. The ends lost 6 bases at V and 2 bases at J; junction bases unmatched: 4.

This clonotype was recorded a few times. V and J are TRBV2 and TRBJ2-3; 9 positions match TRBD2. The CDR3 is 14 amino acids. Trimming at V came to 2 bases and at J to 5 bases, leaving 2 bases not matched to a gene. From germline, CDR1 is SNHLY and CDR2 FYNNEI. The CDR3 nucleotides are TGTGCCAGCAGTGAACAGCGGGGGGAAGATACGCAGTATTTT. Encoded protein: CASSEQRGEDTQYF.

This chain joins TRBV2 and TRBJ1-2; 12 bases agree with TRBD1. The CDR3 spans 17 residues. V lost 6 bases, J lost 2 bases, and 10 bases stayed unmatched. CDR1 SNHLY and CDR2 FYNNEI come from the germline V gene. The CDR3 DNA follows: TGTGCCAGCAGCGCGCCCTTTGGGACAGGGGGCAACTATGGCTACACCTTC. Protein sequence: CASSAPFGTGGNYGYTF.

DNA of the CDR3: TGCAGTGCTGGGACAGTCCCTTGGTCACCCCTCCACTTT. Protein product: CSAGTVPWSPLHF. This chain connects TRBV20-1 to TRBJ1-6, with TRBD1 matching over 7 bases. Trimming took 5 bases from V and 10 from J; bases not matched to a gene: 8. Germline values: CDR1 DFQATT, CDR2 SNEGSKA (reference sequence). CDR3 size: 13 residues.

The chain couples TRBV5-4 to TRBJ2-5; the D gene could be TRBD1 or TRBD2 (6 bases each). This CDR3 is built from 14 residues. V lost 3 bases and J 3 bases, leaving 12 bases between the germline ends. Germline assignment: CDR1 SGHNT and CDR2 YYREEE (reference sequence). The CDR3 region is CASSSRRGEETQYF. CDR3 nucleotides: TGTGCCAGCAGCTCCCGTAGGGGGGAAGAGACCCAGTACTTC.

This clonotype was seen more than once but under ten times. The chain employs TRBV4-1 and TRBJ1-5, with D tentatively TRBD1 (6 bases). V was clipped by 4 bases and J by 4 bases, with 20 bases between them. This CDR3 has 17 amino acids. The germline V gene has CDR1 MGHRA and CDR2 YSYEKL. As DNA, the CDR3 is TGCGCCAGCAGCCTGCGAACAGGGAACCTTAGGAATCAGCCCCAGCATTTT. Protein sequence: CASSLRTGNLRNQPQHF.

This clonotype was seen more than once but under ten times. The chain joins TRBV6-2 or TRBV6-3 to TRBJ2-4; 9 bases agree with TRBD1. V gave up 7 bases and J gave up 8 bases; unmatched junction bases: 21. This CDR3 is 18 amino acids long. The germline CDR1 and CDR2 sequences are MNHEY and SVGEGT. CDR3 sequence reads: CASTSRGEDRGTSDIQYF. CDR3 nucleotide sequence: TGTGCCAGCACCTCAAGGGGGGAGGACAGGGGCACATCCGACATTCAGTACTTC.

V usage is TRBV19 and J usage is TRBJ2-2; D could derive from TRBD1 or TRBD2 (5 bases each). Looked up from germline, CDR1 is LNHDA and CDR2 is SQIVND (reference sequence). Trimming took off 3 bases at V and 5 bases at J, with 13 bases between the two ends. The CDR3 covers 15 residues. CDR3 coding DNA: TGTGCCAGTAGTATCGGGGCCCCTGGGACCGGGGAGCTGTTTTTT. Residues: CASSIGAPGTGELFF.

CDR3 in amino acids: CASSLWRRRGDRGTEAFF. CDR3 DNA: TGTGCCAGCAGTTTATGGCGGAGGCGGGGGGATCGGGGCACTGAAGCTTTCTTT. The chain employs TRBV27 and TRBJ1-1, with a possible D match to TRBD1 (5 bases). Germline loops: CDR1 MNHEY, CDR2 SMNVEV (reference sequence). The CDR3 runs 18 residues. Trimming took off 1 base at V and 4 bases at J, with 22 bases between the two ends.

The chain has TRBV2 and TRBJ2-7; TRBD1 agrees at 11 bases. The CDR3 loop spans 15 amino acids. V trimming: 3 bases; J trimming: 1 base; junction bases outside the gene matches: 2. The germline CDR1 and CDR2 sequences are SNHLY and FYNNEI. The CDR3 loop reads CASSERDRGSYEQYF. The CDR3 DNA sequence: TGTGCCAGCAGTGAGCGGGACAGGGGGTCCTACGAGCAGTACTTC.

The chain recombines TRBV2 with TRBJ1-2; the match to TRBD1 covers 7 bases. The CDR3 consists of 14 residues. After removal of 0 bases from V and 10 bases from J, the junction contained 8 bases not matched to a gene. CDR1 and CDR2 (germline): SNHLY, FYNNEI. The CDR3 is CASSEARDSHYYTF. The CDR3 region has the DNA TGTGCCAGCAGTGAAGCTAGGGACAGCCATTACTACACCTTC.

The V and J genes are TRBV20-1 and TRBJ1-2; D is ambiguous. The germline V gene encodes CDR1 DFQATT and CDR2 SNEGSKA (reference sequence). The CDR3 has 15 amino acids. V lost 1 base, J lost 0 bases, and 12 bases lay in between. CDR3 in amino acids: CSARGEAGTNYGYTF. The CDR3 nucleotides read TGCAGTGCTAGAGGGGAGGCAGGCACTAACTATGGCTACACCTTC.